The subject of this entry is one TCR beta chain. Sequencing targeted TCR beta in blood CD8+ and CD4+ T cells. It was with random hexamers that 0.5 to 1 ug RNA was reverse transcribed. It was immunoSEQ multiplex PCR that amplified TCR beta CDR3 across 54 Vbeta and 13 Jbeta. TCRdb called the immunoSEQ multiplex PCR reads again in MiXCR, with one record for every CDR3 protein. The profile covers 200,000 to 250,000 distinct CDR3 sequences, with approximately 95% appearing a single time and 0.075% to 0.095% taken by the ten largest. The data originate from a study of CD8 T cells in Susac syndrome. Germline V gives CDR1 GTSNPN, CDR2 SVGIG (reference sequence). The V and J ends lost 4 bases and 2 bases respectively, with 4 bases between them. This CDR3 has 11 residues.

The specimen sequenced was CD4+ T cells from PBMCs. This TCR was sampled from a human donor with multiple sclerosis. The V call is TRBV30, the J call TRBJ2-3; D gene uncertain. The CDR3 loop reads CAWIATDTQYF. The CDR3 coding sequence is TGTGCCTGGATTGCCACAGATACGCAGTATTTT.